The 2 T cell receptor beta chains given below trace back to one sample, sequenced in a study of beta chain features in type 1 diabetes. Reverse transcription of all isolated RNA meant that expressed TCRB transcripts were sequenced. Data came from immunoSEQ multiplex PCR; TCRdb stores just in-frame clones and leaves some out. The repertoire holds some 220,000 clones, with approximately 11% as singletons. The sequencing input was central memory CD4+ T cells from blood. These receptors were obtained from a man aged 18 to 30 in good health.

CDR3 sequence (DNA): TGTGCCAGCAGCTACCTACTAGCGGGAGGGCATGAGCAGTTCTTC. This sequence encodes CASSYLLAGGHEQFF. This rearrangement joins TRBV11-2 to TRBJ2-1, with 13 bases fitting TRBD2. V lost 4 bases, J lost 8 bases, and 5 bases stayed unmatched. Germline-derived CDR1 and CDR2 are SGHAT and FQNNGV. This CDR3 comprises 15 residues.

The chain joins TRBV7-2 to TRBJ2-3; TRBD2 matches 10 bases. Germline lookup yields CDR1 SGHTA and CDR2 FQGNSA. The trim removed 0 bases at V and 4 bases at J, leaving 4 bases unmatched. The CDR3 runs to 16 residues. This CDR3 is CASSLALAGAADTQYF. The DNA for the CDR3 is TGTGCCAGCAGCTTAGCGCTAGCGGGAGCGGCAGATACGCAGTATTTT.